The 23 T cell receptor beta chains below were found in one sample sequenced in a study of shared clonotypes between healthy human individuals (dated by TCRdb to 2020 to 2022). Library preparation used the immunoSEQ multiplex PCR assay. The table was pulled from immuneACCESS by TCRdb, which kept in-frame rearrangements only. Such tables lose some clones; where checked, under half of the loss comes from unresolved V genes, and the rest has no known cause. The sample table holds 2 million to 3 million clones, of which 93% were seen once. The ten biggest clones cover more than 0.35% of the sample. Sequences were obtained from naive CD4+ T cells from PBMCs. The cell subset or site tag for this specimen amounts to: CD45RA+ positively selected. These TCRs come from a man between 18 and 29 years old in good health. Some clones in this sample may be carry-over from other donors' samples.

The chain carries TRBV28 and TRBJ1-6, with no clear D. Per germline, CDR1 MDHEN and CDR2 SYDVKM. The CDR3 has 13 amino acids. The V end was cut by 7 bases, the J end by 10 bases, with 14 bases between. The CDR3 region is CASKGSPGSPLHF. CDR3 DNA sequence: TGTGCCAGCAAAGGGTCTCCGGGATCACCCCTCCACTTT.

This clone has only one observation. DNA of the CDR3: TGCGCCAGCAGCCAAACCCCTAGCGGGAGCGACGAGCAGTACTTC. Amino acids: CASSQTPSGSDEQYF. This rearrangement joins TRBV4-1 to TRBJ2-7, with 10 bases aligning to TRBD2. J lost 5 bases, V lost 2 bases, and 6 bases had no gene match. The CDR3 has 15 residues. Germline lookup yields CDR1 MGHRA and CDR2 YSYEKL.

CDR3 amino acids: CASRATIAGVGEQFF. The CDR3 nucleotides read TGTGCCAGCAGGGCCACAATAGCGGGAGTGGGTGAGCAGTTCTTC. The gene calls are TRBV6-6 and TRBJ2-1; 9 positions agree with TRBD2. CDR1 and CDR2 (germline): MNHNY, SVGAGI (reference sequence). This CDR3 region has 15 residues. J was trimmed by 9 bases and V by 6 bases; bases with no gene match: 12.

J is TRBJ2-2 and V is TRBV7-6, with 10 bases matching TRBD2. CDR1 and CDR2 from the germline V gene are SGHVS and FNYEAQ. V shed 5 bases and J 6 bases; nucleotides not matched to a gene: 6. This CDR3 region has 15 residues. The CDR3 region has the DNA TGTGCCAGCAGCCCACTAGCGGGGCGTGCCGGGGAGCTGTTTTTT. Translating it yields CASSPLAGRAGELFF.

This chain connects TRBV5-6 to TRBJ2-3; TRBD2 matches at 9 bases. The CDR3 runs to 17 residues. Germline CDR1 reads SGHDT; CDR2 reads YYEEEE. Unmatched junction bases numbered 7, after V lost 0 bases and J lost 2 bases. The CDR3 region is CASSLVGLAGHTDTQYF. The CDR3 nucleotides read TGTGCCAGCAGCTTGGTGGGGCTAGCGGGACACACAGATACGCAGTATTTT.

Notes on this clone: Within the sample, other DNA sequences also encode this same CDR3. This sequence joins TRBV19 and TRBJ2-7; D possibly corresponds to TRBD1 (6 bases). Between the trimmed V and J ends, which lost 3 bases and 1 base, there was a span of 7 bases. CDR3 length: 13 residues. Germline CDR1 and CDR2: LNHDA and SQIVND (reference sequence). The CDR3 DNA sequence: TGTGCCAGTAGTATTCAGGGGTCCTACGAGCAGTACTTC. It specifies CASSIQGSYEQYF.

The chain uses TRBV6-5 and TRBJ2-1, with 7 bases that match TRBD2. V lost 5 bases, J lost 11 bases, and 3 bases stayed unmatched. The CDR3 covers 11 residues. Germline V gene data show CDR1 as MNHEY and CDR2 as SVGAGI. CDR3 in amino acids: CASSDGTKQFF. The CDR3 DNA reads TGTGCCAGCAGTGACGGGACTAAGCAGTTCTTC.

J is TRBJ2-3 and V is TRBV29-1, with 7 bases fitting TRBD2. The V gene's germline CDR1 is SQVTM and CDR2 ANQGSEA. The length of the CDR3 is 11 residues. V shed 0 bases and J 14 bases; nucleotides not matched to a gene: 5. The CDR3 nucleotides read TGCAGCGTTGAAGATATAGGACTAGGGTATTTT. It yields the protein CSVEDIGLGYF.

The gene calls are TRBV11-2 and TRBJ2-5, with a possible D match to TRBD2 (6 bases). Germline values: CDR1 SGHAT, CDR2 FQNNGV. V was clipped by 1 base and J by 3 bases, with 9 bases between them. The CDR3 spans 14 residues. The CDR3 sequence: CASSLVGGEETQYF. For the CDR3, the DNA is TGTGCCAGCAGCTTAGTCGGAGGGGAAGAGACCCAGTACTTC.

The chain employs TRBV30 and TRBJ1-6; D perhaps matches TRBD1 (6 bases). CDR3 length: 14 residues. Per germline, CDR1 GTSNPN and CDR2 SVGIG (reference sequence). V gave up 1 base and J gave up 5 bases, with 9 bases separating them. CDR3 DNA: TGTGCCTGGAGTGACGGACAGAATAATTCACCCCTCCACTTT. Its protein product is CAWSDGQNNSPLHF.

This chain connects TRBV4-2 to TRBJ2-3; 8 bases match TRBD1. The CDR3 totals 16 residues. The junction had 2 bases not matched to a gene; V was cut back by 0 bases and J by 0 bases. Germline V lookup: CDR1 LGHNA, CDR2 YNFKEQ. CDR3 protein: CASSQDRDRSTDTQYF. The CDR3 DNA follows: TGTGCCAGCAGCCAAGATAGGGACAGGAGCACAGATACGCAGTATTTT.

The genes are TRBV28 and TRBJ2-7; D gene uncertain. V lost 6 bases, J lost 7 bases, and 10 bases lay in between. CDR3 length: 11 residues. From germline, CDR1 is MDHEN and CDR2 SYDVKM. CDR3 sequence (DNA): TGTGCCAGCAGGAAGGTGGGGGAGCAGTACTTC. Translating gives CASRKVGEQYF.

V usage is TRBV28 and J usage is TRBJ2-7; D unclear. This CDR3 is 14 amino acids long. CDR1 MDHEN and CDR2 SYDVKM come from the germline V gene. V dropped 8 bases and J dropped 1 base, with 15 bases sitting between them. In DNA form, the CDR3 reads TGTGCCAGCTGTGGCTCAAAGCTATCCTACGAGCAGTACTTC. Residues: CASCGSKLSYEQYF.

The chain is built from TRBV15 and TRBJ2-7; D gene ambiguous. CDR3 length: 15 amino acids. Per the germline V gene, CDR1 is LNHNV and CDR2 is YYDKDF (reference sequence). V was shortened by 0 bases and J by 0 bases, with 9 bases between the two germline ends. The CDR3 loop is CATSRDPLVSYEQYF. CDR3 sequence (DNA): TGTGCCACCAGCAGAGATCCCCTCGTCTCCTACGAGCAGTACTTC.

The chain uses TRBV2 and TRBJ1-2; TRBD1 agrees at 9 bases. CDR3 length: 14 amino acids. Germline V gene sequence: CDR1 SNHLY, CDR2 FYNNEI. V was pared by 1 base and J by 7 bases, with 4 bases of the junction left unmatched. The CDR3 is CASSEVGQGIGYTF. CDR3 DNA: TGTGCCAGCAGTGAAGTGGGACAGGGCATTGGCTACACCTTC.

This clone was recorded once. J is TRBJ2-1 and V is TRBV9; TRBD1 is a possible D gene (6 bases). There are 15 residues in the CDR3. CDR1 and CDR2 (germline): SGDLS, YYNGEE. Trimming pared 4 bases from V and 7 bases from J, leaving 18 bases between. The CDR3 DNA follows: TGTGCCAGCAGCCCCTCTCCAGGGGTGTGGAATGAGCAGTTCTTC. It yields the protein CASSPSPGVWNEQFF.

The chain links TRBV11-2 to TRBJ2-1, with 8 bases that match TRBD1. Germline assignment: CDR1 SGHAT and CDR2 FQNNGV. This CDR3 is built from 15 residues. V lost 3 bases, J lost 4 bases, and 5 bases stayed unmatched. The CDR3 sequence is CASSFTGTGYNEQFF. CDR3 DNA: TGTGCCAGCAGCTTTACCGGGACAGGTTACAATGAGCAGTTCTTC.

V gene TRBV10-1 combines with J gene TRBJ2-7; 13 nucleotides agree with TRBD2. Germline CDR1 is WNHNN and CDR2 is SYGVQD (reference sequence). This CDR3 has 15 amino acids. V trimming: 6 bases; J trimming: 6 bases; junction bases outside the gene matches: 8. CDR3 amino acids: CASRWDGLAGAEQYF. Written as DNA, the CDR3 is TGCGCCAGCAGATGGGACGGACTAGCGGGAGCCGAGCAGTACTTC.

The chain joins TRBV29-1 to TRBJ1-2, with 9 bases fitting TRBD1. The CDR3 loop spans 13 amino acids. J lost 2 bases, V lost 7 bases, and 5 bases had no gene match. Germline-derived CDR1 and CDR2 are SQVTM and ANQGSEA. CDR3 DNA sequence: TGCAGCGGGGGGGACAGGGCAAACTATGGCTACACCTTC. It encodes CSGGDRANYGYTF.

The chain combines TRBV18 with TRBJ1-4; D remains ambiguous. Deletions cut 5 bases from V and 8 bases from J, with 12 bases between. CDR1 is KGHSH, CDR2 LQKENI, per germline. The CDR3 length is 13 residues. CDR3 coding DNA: TGTGCCAGCTCAATTAAAGCCGGCGAAAAACTGTTTTTT. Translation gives CASSIKAGEKLFF.

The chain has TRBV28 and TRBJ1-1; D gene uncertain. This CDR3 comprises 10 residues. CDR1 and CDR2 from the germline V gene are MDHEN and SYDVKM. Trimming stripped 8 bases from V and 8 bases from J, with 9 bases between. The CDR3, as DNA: TGTGCCAGCCGTGATAGAGAAGCTTTCTTT. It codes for CASRDREAFF.

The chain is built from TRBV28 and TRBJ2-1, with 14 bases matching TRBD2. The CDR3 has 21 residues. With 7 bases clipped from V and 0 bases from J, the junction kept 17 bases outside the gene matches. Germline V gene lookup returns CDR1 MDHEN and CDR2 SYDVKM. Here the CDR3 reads CASNIKFTGTSGRTSYNEQFF. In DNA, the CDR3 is TGTGCCAGCAACATTAAGTTCACCGGGACTAGCGGGAGAACCTCCTACAATGAGCAGTTCTTC.

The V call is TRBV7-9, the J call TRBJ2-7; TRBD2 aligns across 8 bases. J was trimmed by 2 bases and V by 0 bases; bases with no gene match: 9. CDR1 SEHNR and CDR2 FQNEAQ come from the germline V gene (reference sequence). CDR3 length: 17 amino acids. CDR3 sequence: CASSLALVAGLTYEQYF. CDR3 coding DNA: TGTGCCAGCAGCTTAGCGCTAGTAGCGGGATTAACCTACGAGCAGTACTTC.